This section outlines one TCR beta chain sequence together with its context. This entry is derived from a study of identical twins. TCRdb re-called the 5' RACE reads through MiXCR, storing one row per CDR3 protein. The profile shows about 570,000 distinct CDR3 sequences, roughly 9.5% of them singletons. This CDR3 is 13 amino acids long. Trimming removed 5 bases from V and 7 bases from J, with 12 bases in between. Germline CDR1 reads KGHSH; CDR2 reads LQKENI. This sample also belongs to another study, concerning yellow fever vaccine responses in identical twins.

Input material: PBMCs. This sequence joins TRBV18 and TRBJ2-1; D is possibly TRBD2 (6 bases). The clonotype was recovered from a woman under 30 in good health. The CDR3 coding sequence is TGTGCCAGCTCATCGGGGGAGCTGAATGAGCAGTTCTTC. This codes for CASSSGELNEQFF.